The present TCR beta chain was sequenced within a study of T cells after yellow fever vaccination. Regarding the study as a whole: Abundant clonotypes (contaminants from the bulk population) could be present in FACS-sorted repertoires. At approximately 96% for CD4 and 70% to 90% for CD8, most primary-vaccination clones showed up again after the booster.

The 5'RACE template-switching step produced TCR cDNA and added a universal primer site and UMIs. MiXCR, applied by TCRdb to the 5' RACE reads, yields one record per CDR3 protein. The sample consists of under 200,000 distinct CDR3 sequences, almost 7% of them appearing once. Germline V gives CDR1 SNHLY, CDR2 FYNNEI. The length of the CDR3 is 13 residues. Trimming left V 9 bases short and J 5 bases short, with 13 bases between. For this clonotype: The antigen is not known.

This clonotype was obtained from a man younger than 30 who received the YFV17D yellow fever vaccine. Sequencing used CD4+ T cells sorted from PBMCs, obtained 5 to 6 days after the first yellow fever vaccination. This chain uses TRBV2 with TRBJ2-2; D gene uncertain. The CDR3 spells CASMAGPTGELFF. The CDR3 nucleotides read TGTGCCAGTATGGCCGGGCCTACCGGGGAGCTGTTTTTT.